This TCR beta chain comes out of a study of OX40 agonist ivuxolimab in advanced cancers. Generated by immunoSEQ multiplex PCR, the TCRdb table keeps only in-frame clones and is missing some. The repertoire includes approximately 44,000 clones, around 93% of them detected once, and roughly 15% sits in the top ten. The length of the CDR3 is 16 residues. Trimming cost V 3 bases and J 6 bases, with 16 bases left between them. Germline CDR1 SGHDT, CDR2 YYEEEE. This sequence was found in an adult with an advanced solid tumor such as melanoma, head and neck, liver or kidney cancer. The chain links TRBV5-6 to TRBJ1-6; possibly TRBD1 for D (6 bases). The sequences come from CD4+ or CD8+ T cells sorted from blood, collected in a trial of the OX40 agonist ivuxolimab. The CDR3 DNA sequence: TGTGCCAGCAGCTGGGCCGTCGGACAGAGTAATTCACCCCTCCACTTT. Its translation is CASSWAVGQSNSPLHF.